The TCR beta chain described here comes from a study of persistence of HIV-infected CD4 T cells. Study background: Median time on suppressive ART was more than seven years. Blood samples, up to roughly 200 mL, came from multiple time points, except two leukapheresis donors sampled once.

In germline, CDR1 is LGHNA, CDR2 YNFKEQ. The CDR3 runs to 15 residues. V lost 0 bases to trimming and J lost 6 bases; unmatched junction nucleotides: 6. Remarks on this clone: The antigen is unknown.

This was the immunoSEQ version 4 assay in survey mode. Each sample used up to 1 ug genomic DNA diluted to 8.5 to 10 ng/uL. Repertoires were generated with immunoSEQ multiplex PCR, while TCRdb's copy carries only in-frame clones and drops some. The sample consists of approximately 35,000 clones, approximately 85% of them appearing once. An overlapping HIV-1 Gag peptide pool stimulated these cells at approximately 1 ug/peptide/mL. CD40L-negative CD69-negative CD45RO-high memory CD4+ T cells were sorted as populations depleted of antigen-responding cells. Inclusion required CMV-positive serology and CD4+ counts above 400 cells/uL.

This clonotype originated in an adult with HIV. The donor label of this sample is uncertain. V and J are TRBV4-2 and TRBJ2-3; 7 nucleotides align to TRBD1. The specimen was cultured CD4+ T cells from PBMCs, collected from a patient who received antiretroviral therapy. CDR3 sequence reads: CASSQDRQGRDTQYF. The CDR3 coding sequence is TGTGCCAGCAGCCAAGATCGACAGGGTCGGGATACGCAGTATTTT.